Below, one TCR beta chain is given with its context. Its antigen is currently unknown. A read error may account for a junction end that differs from germline. This sample was included in a study of cytomegalovirus exposure and HLA in healthy donors. The PCR had 60 Vbeta and 13 Jbeta primers. Generated by immunoSEQ multiplex PCR, the TCRdb table keeps only in-frame clones and is missing some. The sample carries under 200,000 clones, approximately 85% recorded once. Overall study findings and caveats: Cytomegalovirus association was listed for about 180 TCR beta chains. V segments that were indistinguishable, TRBV6-2 and TRBV6-3 among them, were omitted from analysis. Near-uniform donor sequencing depth was presumed by presence/absence analyses.

The CDR3 has 17 residues. The V gene's germline CDR1 is SEHNR and CDR2 FQNEAQ (reference sequence). The clonotype was recovered from a man younger than 35 in good health and CMV-seropositive. The sample was PBMCs. V usage is TRBV7-9 and J usage is TRBJ1-3; D is unclear. Here the CDR3 reads CAGSLAVLGSSGNTIYF. CDR3 nucleotide sequence: TGTGCCGGCAGCTTAGCAGTGTTGGGCAGCTCTGGAAACACCATATATTTT.